This TCR beta chain is from a study of shared clonotypes between healthy human individuals. Study as a whole: Participating donors consisted of two women and a few men aged 18 to 49.

Germline CDR1 SGHVS, CDR2 FQNEAQ. CDR3 length: 15 amino acids. V dropped 4 bases and J dropped 6 bases, with 18 bases sitting between them. It was at deep level that the assay was run. Profiling relied on immunoSEQ multiplex PCR, and the TCRdb table lists in-frame clones only, not all of them. Of some 580,000 clones listed, 95% to 98% are singletons. This clone was detected only a few times. Its antigen is unidentified. Terminally differentiated effector memory CD45RA+ cells were excluded from the naive CD8 cells, which were CD45RO-negative and positively selected for CCR7. Regarding the study as a whole: Generally, estimated richness proved larger in naive subsets than it did in memory subsets.

Sequencing was done on a sample of naive CD8+ T cells sorted from blood. The chain uses TRBV7-8 and TRBJ1-1, with D possibly TRBD1 on 6 matching bases. The TCR was taken from a man aged 25-45 years in good health. For the CDR3, the DNA is TGTGCCAGCAGCTCCGAACAGGGACTGCGGGCTGAAGCTTTCTTT. It codes for CASSSEQGLRAEAFF.